These T cell receptor beta chains were read from a single sample in a study of cytomegalovirus exposure and HLA in healthy donors. TCRdb's copy holds only in-frame clones and misses some; the assay was immunoSEQ multiplex PCR. The sample lists approximately 110,000 clones; 70% were seen once. The sequencing sample was made of PBMCs. These receptors were obtained from a man aged 25-40 years in good health and CMV-seropositive. Both conserved end residues are part of each CDR3. The order of the fields is CDR3 length, J gene, V gene, D gene, clone size, CDR3 DNA, CDR3 protein. D genes are given only for firm matches. Expanded clones are given a class, and other clones once, few, many or no size at all.

16,TRBJ1-1,TRBV27,.,.,TGTGCCAGCAGTTACACCCCAGGGGTCCTAAACACTGAAGCTTTCTTT,CASSYTPGVLNTEAFF
16,TRBJ2-1,TRBV2,TRBD2,.,TGTGCCAGCAGTCCACCTACTAGCGGGGGACCCAATGAGCAGTTCTTC,CASSPPTSGGPNEQFF
15,TRBJ2-3,TRBV7-9,TRBD2,.,TGTGCCAGCAGCCGGACTAGCGGGAGTTCGGATACGCAGTATTTT,CASSRTSGSSDTQYF
14,TRBJ1-2,TRBV5-1,.,.,TGCGCCAGCAGCTCCGGGACAAGCTCCTATGGCTACACCTTC,CASSSGTSSYGYTF
18,TRBJ2-3,TRBV5-1,TRBD2,.,TGCGCCAGCAGCTTCCGGGGAAGCGGGGGGATTAGCACAGATACGCAGTATTTT,CASSFRGSGGISTDTQYF
15,TRBJ1-3,TRBV18,.,few,TGTGCCAGCTCCACAAGCGGCCGGACTGGAAACACCATATATTTT,CASSTSGRTGNTIYF
15,TRBJ1-5,TRBV2,.,.,TGTGCCAGCAGAGCGACAGAGTATAGCAATCAGCCCCAGCATTTT,CASRATEYSNQPQHF
13,TRBJ2-3,TRBV5-1,.,few,TGCGCCAGCAGCTCGGTAGCGGACGATACGCAGTATTTT,CASSSVADDTQYF
13,TRBJ1-4,TRBV10-3,.,once,TGTGCCATCAGTCGACCAGGCTTTAGTAGTCTGTTTTTT,CAISRPGFSSLFF
16,TRBJ2-3,TRBV9,.,.,TGTGCCAGCAGCGGGGGTACAGGGCACCTCACAGATACGCAGTATTTT,CASSGGTGHLTDTQYF
14,TRBJ1-1,TRBV2,TRBD1,.,TGTGCCAGCAATCAGGGGGCATGGAACACTGAAGCTTTCTTT,CASNQGAWNTEAFF
15,TRBJ1-1,TRBV28,.,.,TGTGCCAGCAGTTTACTGCTCGGTCCGGGAGGTGAAGCTTTCTTT,CASSLLLGPGGEAFF
16,TRBJ2-3,TRBV27,TRBD1,once,TGTGCCAGCAGTTTAAGAGACAGGGGGTTAGGAGATACGCAGTATTTT,CASSLRDRGLGDTQYF
16,TRBJ2-4,TRBV27,TRBD1,few,TGTGCCAGCAGCTCGGACAGGGATGGGGCCAAAAACATTCAGTACTTC,CASSSDRDGAKNIQYF
15,TRBJ2-3,TRBV7-2,TRBD1,.,TGTGCCAGCAGCTTAACAGGGGATGGGGCAGATACGCAGTATTTT,CASSLTGDGADTQYF
17,TRBJ2-3,TRBV9,TRBD2,.,TGTGCCAGCAGCGTGGCAAGCGGGGGGGCTCGAGCAGATACGCAGTATTTT,CASSVASGGARADTQYF
14,TRBJ1-4,TRBV7-2,TRBD1,.,TGTGCCAGCAGCCGAGACAGGGGTAGTGAAAAACTGTTTTTT,CASSRDRGSEKLFF
11,TRBJ2-5,TRBV18,.,.,TGTGCCAGCTCACCTAAAGAGACCCAGTACTTC,CASSPKETQYF
16,TRBJ2-2,TRBV7-8,.,few,TGTGCCAGCAGCTTAGGTCGACTTGAGAACACCGGGGAGCTGTTTTTT,CASSLGRLENTGELFF
18,TRBJ1-6,TRBV7-6,TRBD1,.,TGTGCCAGCAGCTCAATCCCTCTGACAGGGGCGGGAGATTCACCCCTCCACTTT,CASSSIPLTGAGDSPLHF
15,TRBJ1-2,TRBV11-2,TRBD1,.,TGTGCCAGCAGCCTGACAGGGCCCCTAGGGTACGGCTACACCTTC,CASSLTGPLGYGYTF
16,TRBJ2-2,TRBV19,TRBD2,once,TGTGCCAGTAGTATCGGGACTAGCGGGAACACCGGGGAGCTGTTTTTT,CASSIGTSGNTGELFF
14,TRBJ1-6,TRBV6-5,.,once,TGTGCCAGCGGAGAGGGACTCAACAATTCACCCCTCCACTTT,CASGEGLNNSPLHF
12,TRBJ1-1,TRBV19,.,few,TGTGCCAGTAGTCAGAGGGCAACTGAAGCTTTCTTT,CASSQRATEAFF
18,TRBJ1-3,TRBV30,TRBD1,.,TGTGCCTGGAGTCCACAGGGGCAGGGGAAAACCCTTGGAAACACCATATATTTT,CAWSPQGQGKTLGNTIYF
14,TRBJ2-3,TRBV5-1,.,.,TGCGCCAGCAGTTGGGAGTCTCCCACAGATACGCAGTATTTT,CASSWESPTDTQYF
13,TRBJ1-5,TRBV19,.,.,TGTGCCAGTAGTAGGACTGAAGCAGGAAGCCGGCATTTT,CASSRTEAGSRHF
15,TRBJ1-1,TRBV7-2,TRBD1,.,TGTGCCAGCACCTCACCGGACAGGGCGAACACTGAAGCTTTCTTT,CASTSPDRANTEAFF
13,TRBJ2-3,TRBV29-1,.,.,TGCAGCGTTGTTGGGGGCGGCACAGATACGCAGTATTTT,CSVVGGGTDTQYF
14,TRBJ1-1,TRBV7-8,.,.,TGTGCCAGCAGCTCAGGTATTCTGGGCACTGAAGCTTTCTTT,CASSSGILGTEAFF
15,TRBJ1-1,TRBV19,.,.,TGTGCCAGTAGTATAGGCTCGGGAGCCAACACTGAAGCTTTCTTT,CASSIGSGANTEAFF
16,TRBJ1-2,TRBV4-3,.,.,TGCGCCAGCAGCCAAGATTGGGACACCACCCTCTATGGCTACACCTTC,CASSQDWDTTLYGYTF
15,TRBJ2-7,TRBV7-9,.,few,TGTGCCAGCAGCTTAGGTCGCCTAGAACACAACGAGCAGTACTTC,CASSLGRLEHNEQYF
13,TRBJ2-1,TRBV7-8,.,.,TGTGCCAGCAGCCCTAGAATCTACAATGAGCAGTTCTTC,CASSPRIYNEQFF
15,TRBJ1-1,TRBV12-5,.,.,TGTGCTAGTGGCCTACCAGGGGTGAGGGACACTGAAGCTTTCTTT,CASGLPGVRDTEAFF